One sample yielded the 9 T cell receptor beta chains listed below, sequenced in a study. Each CDR3 protein gets one entry after TCRdb re-called the RT-PCR reads with MiXCR. Here the sample spans almost 700,000 distinct CDR3 sequences, 14% being singletons. The sequenced material came from memory CD4+ T cells from blood. Receptors originate from a female donor in good health, serving as a healthy control.

The V and J genes are TRBV20-1 and TRBJ2-1; the match to TRBD2 covers 11 bases. V shed 6 bases, J shed 1 base, and the junction held 11 bases outside the gene matches. Germline-derived CDR1 and CDR2 are DFQATT and SNEGSKA (reference sequence). This CDR3 has 17 residues. CDR3 protein: CSASGTSGTNSYNEQFF. CDR3 coding DNA: TGCAGTGCCTCCGGGACTAGCGGTACCAATTCCTACAATGAGCAGTTCTTC.

CDR3 amino acids: CASTLDSKPYEQYF. CDR3 nucleotide sequence: TGTGCCAGCACCCTGGACTCCAAACCCTACGAGCAGTACTTC. The gene calls are TRBV12-3 or TRBV12-4 and TRBJ2-7; tentative D call: TRBD2 (5 bases). The germline V and J ends were trimmed by 7 bases and 2 bases, with 15 bases remaining between them. The CDR3 has 14 amino acids.

There are many counts of this clonotype. The chain is built from TRBV20-1 and TRBJ2-7, with D unclear. This CDR3 region has 12 residues. Per germline, CDR1 DFQATT and CDR2 SNEGSKA (reference sequence). V lost 3 bases and J 6 bases, leaving 12 bases between the germline ends. The CDR3 reads CSASNRFSEQYF. DNA of the CDR3: TGCAGTGCTAGCAACAGATTCTCCGAGCAGTACTTC.

V and J are TRBV20-1 and TRBJ2-5; D might be TRBD2 (5 bases). Germline-derived CDR1 and CDR2 are DFQATT and SNEGSKA (reference sequence). The CDR3 length is 11 residues. The V gene lost 6 bases and the J gene lost 5 bases, with 10 bases spanning the gap. CDR3 sequence: CSAPPGETQYF. CDR3 coding DNA: TGCAGTGCCCCCCCGGGGGAGACCCAGTACTTC.

The rearrangement joins TRBV3-1 to TRBJ2-4, with a possible D match to TRBD1 (6 bases). CDR3 length: 16 residues. Trimming removed 2 bases at V and 3 bases at J, with 14 bases between. The germline gives CDR1 LGHDT, CDR2 YNNKEL (reference sequence). The CDR3 nucleotides read TGTGCCAGCAGCCAAACGACAGGCGCCGTCAAAAACATTCAGTACTTC. Translation: CASSQTTGAVKNIQYF.

The chain couples TRBV20-1 to TRBJ2-5, with 16 bases fitting TRBD2. The V and J ends lost 6 bases and 4 bases, in that order; junction bases with no gene match: 5. The CDR3 loop spans 15 amino acids. Looked up from germline, CDR1 is DFQATT and CDR2 is SNEGSKA (reference sequence). CDR3 nucleotide sequence: TGCAGTGCCGGGACTAGCGGGAGGGCCGTAGAGACCCAGTACTTC. Its protein product is CSAGTSGRAVETQYF.

The rearrangement uses TRBV6-5 and TRBJ1-2; 8 positions agree with TRBD1. From germline, CDR1 is MNHEY and CDR2 SVGAGI. CDR3 length equals 15 residues. Unmatched junction bases numbered 8, after V lost 6 bases and J lost 2 bases. The CDR3 bases are TGTGCCAGCAGCAACCCCAGGGGGCGGAACTATGGCTACACCTTC. Amino acid sequence: CASSNPRGRNYGYTF.

This clonotype was observed at least ten times. V usage is TRBV7-9 and J usage is TRBJ2-1; TRBD1 agrees at 7 bases. J gave up 7 bases and V 5 bases, and 5 bases lay outside the gene matches. In germline, CDR1 is SEHNR, CDR2 FQNEAQ (reference sequence). This CDR3 comprises 13 residues. In nucleotides, the CDR3 is TGTGCCAGCAGCCTACTGACAGGGAATGAGCAGTTCTTC. Translating gives CASSLLTGNEQFF.

This clonotype occurred many times. The rearrangement links TRBV7-2 to TRBJ2-1; 7 bases are shared with TRBD2. Germline-derived CDR1 and CDR2 are SGHTA and FQGNSA. The CDR3 length is 15 residues. Germline trimming cut 1 base from V and 4 bases from J; bases unmatched to any gene: 4. The CDR3, as DNA: TGTGCCAGCAGCTTAGATGCCGGGAGGTACAATGAGCAGTTCTTC. It is translated as CASSLDAGRYNEQFF. Full variable domain (rest looked up from reference TRBV7-2 and TRBJ2-1): GAGVSQSPSNKVTEKGKDVELRCDPISGHTALYWYRQSLGQGLEFLIYFQGNSAPDKSGLPSDRFSAERTGGSVSTLTIQRTQQEDSAVYLCASSLDAGRYNEQFFGPGTRLTVL.